This T cell receptor (beta chain) was retrieved from a study of T cells in Graves' hyperthyroidism and ophthalmopathy. This clonotype has more than one count but fewer than ten. This may be a read error: a much more frequent sequence differs by one nucleotide. What was amplified from RNA transcripts were TCR beta CDR3 regions. With the HTBI primer set, the TCR CDR3 went through a first round of RT-PCR. TCRdb recomputed calls from the multiplex PCR reads with MiXCR, one row per CDR3 protein. Of about 350,000 distinct CDR3 sequences in the sample, 15% to 20% were seen once. Germline V gene data show CDR1 as LGHNA and CDR2 as YSLEER. The CDR3 length is 14 residues.

Sequencing used blood. The sequence was obtained from a woman between 35 and 50 years old with Graves' ophthalmopathy. This sequence joins TRBV4-3 and TRBJ2-7; 8 bases fit TRBD1. Here the CDR3 reads CASGQTRGRYEQYF. The CDR3 DNA reads as TGCGCCAGCGGCCAAACCAGGGGGCGCTACGAGCAGTACTTC.